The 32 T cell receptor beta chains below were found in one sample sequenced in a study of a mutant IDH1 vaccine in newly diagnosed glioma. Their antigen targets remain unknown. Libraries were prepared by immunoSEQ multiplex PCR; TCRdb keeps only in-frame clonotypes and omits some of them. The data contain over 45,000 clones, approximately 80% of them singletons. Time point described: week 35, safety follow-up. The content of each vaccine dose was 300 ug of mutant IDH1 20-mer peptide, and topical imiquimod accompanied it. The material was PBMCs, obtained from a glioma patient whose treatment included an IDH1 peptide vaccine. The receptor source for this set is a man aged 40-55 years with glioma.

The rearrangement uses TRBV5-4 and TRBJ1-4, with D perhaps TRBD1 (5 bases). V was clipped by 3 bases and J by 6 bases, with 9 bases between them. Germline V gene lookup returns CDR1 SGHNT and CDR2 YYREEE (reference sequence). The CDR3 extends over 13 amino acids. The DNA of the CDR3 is TGTGCCAGCAGCTACGGGGCCTATGAAAAACTGTTTTTT. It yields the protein CASSYGAYEKLFF.

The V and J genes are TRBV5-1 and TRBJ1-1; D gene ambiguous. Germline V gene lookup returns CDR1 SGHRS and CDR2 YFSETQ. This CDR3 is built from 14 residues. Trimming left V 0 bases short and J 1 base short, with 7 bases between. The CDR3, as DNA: TGCGCCAGCAGCTTGGTCTCCGGGAACACTGAAGCTTTCTTT. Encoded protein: CASSLVSGNTEAFF.

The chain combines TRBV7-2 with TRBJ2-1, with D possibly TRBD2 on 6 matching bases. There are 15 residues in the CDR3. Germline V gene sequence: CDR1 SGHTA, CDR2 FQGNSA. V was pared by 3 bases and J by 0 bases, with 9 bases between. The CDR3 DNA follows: TGTGCCAGCAGCTTGGTCGGGAGCTCCTACAATGAGCAGTTCTTC. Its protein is CASSLVGSSYNEQFF.

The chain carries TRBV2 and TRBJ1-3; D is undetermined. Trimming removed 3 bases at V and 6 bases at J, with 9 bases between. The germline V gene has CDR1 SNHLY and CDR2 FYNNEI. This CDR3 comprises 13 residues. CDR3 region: CASSEGRENTIYF. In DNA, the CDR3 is TGTGCCAGCAGTGAGGGTCGTGAAAACACCATATATTTT.

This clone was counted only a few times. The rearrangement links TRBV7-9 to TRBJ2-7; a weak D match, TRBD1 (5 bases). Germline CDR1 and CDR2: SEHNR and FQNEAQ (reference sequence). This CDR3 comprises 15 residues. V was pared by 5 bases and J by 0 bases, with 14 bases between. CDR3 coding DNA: TGTGCCAGCAGCCGCCCCCAGGGCAACTCCTACGAGCAGTACTTC. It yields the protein CASSRPQGNSYEQYF.

CDR3 in amino acids: CASSLWNTIVQPQHF. CDR3 DNA: TGTGCCAGCAGTTTATGGAACACTATCGTTCAGCCCCAGCATTTT. V and J are TRBV28 and TRBJ1-5; D is undetermined. Germline V CDR1 and CDR2: MDHEN, SYDVKM. The CDR3 totals 15 residues. V lost 0 bases and J lost 6, with 12 bases in between.

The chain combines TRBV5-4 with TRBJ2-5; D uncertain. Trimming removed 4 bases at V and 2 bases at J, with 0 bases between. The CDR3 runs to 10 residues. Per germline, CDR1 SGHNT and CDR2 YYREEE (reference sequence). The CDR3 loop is CASSQETQYF. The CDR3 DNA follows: TGTGCCAGCAGCCAAGAGACCCAGTACTTC.

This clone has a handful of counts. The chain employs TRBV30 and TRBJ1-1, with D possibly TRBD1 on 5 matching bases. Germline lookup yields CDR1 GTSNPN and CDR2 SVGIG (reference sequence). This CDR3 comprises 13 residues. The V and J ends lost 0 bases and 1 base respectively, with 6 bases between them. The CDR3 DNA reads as TGTGCCTGGAGTGTAGGGGAGAACACTGAAGCTTTCTTT. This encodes CAWSVGENTEAFF.

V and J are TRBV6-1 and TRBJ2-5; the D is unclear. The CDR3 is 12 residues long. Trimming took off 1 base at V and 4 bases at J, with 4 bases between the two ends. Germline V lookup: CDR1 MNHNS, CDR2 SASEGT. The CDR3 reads CASSEVRETQYF. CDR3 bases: TGTGCCAGCAGTGAAGTACGAGAGACCCAGTACTTC.

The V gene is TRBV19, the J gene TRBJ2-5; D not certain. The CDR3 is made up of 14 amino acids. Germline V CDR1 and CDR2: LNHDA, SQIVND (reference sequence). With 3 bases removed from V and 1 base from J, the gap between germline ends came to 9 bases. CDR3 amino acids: CASSIGLFQETQYF. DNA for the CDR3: TGTGCCAGTAGTATTGGGCTTTTCCAAGAGACCCAGTACTTC.

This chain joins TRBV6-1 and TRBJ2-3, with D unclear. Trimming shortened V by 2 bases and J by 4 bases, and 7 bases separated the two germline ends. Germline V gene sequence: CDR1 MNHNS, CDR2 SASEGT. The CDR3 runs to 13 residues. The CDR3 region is CASSERPPDTQYF. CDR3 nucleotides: TGTGCCAGCAGTGAACGGCCCCCAGATACGCAGTATTTT.

In DNA, the CDR3 is TGTGCCAGCAGCCGACGGACTAGCACCAATGAGCAGTTCTTC. Translated, it gives CASSRRTSTNEQFF. This sequence joins TRBV7-9 and TRBJ2-1; 8 nucleotides match TRBD2. The CDR3 has 14 amino acids. Trimming took 5 bases from V and 6 from J; bases not matched to a gene: 6. Germline assignment: CDR1 SEHNR and CDR2 FQNEAQ (reference sequence).

The CDR3 is CASSIDLGLAGALGELFF. CDR3 DNA sequence: TGTGCCAGTAGTATAGATCTGGGACTAGCGGGAGCACTCGGGGAGCTGTTTTTT. The rearrangement joins TRBV19 to TRBJ2-2; 14 bases map to TRBD2. Looked up from germline, CDR1 is LNHDA and CDR2 is SQIVND (reference sequence). V lost 0 bases and J lost 7; bases outside the gene matches: 7. This CDR3 has 18 amino acids. Complete variable domain (other parts from reference TRBV19 and TRBJ2-2): DGGITQSPKYLFRKEGQNVTLSCEQNLNHDAMYWYRQDPGQGLRLIYYSQIVNDFQKGDIAEGYSVSREKKESFPLTVTSAQKNPTAFYLCASSIDLGLAGALGELFFGEGSRLTVL.

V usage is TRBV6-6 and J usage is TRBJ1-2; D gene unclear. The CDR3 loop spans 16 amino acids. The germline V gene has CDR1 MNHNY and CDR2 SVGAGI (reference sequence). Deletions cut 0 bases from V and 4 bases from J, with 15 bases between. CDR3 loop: CASSYSPETGGYGYTF. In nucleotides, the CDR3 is TGTGCCAGCAGTTACTCTCCCGAGACGGGAGGCTATGGCTACACCTTC.

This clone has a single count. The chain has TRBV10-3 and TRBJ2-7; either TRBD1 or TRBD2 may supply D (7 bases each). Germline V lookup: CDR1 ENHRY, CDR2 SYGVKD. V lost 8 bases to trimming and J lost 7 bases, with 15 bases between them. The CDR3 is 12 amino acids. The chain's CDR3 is CAIGRGPGEQYF. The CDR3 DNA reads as TGTGCCATCGGGAGGGGGCCGGGTGAGCAGTACTTC.

As DNA, the CDR3 is TGTGCCATCAGTGAGTCCGGGGATTTCGAGCAGTACTTC. Translating it yields CAISESGDFEQYF. V is TRBV10-3 and J is TRBJ2-7; D may be TRBD2 (5 bases). The CDR3 sequence is 13 residues long. V was cut by 0 bases and J by 6 bases, with 9 bases left in between. Germline V gene lookup returns CDR1 ENHRY and CDR2 SYGVKD.

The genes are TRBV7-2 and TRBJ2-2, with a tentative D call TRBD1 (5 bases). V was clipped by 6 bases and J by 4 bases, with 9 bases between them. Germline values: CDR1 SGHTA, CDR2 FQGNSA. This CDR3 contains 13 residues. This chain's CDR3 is CASRAGPTGELFF. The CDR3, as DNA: TGTGCCAGCAGGGCAGGGCCCACCGGGGAGCTGTTTTTT.

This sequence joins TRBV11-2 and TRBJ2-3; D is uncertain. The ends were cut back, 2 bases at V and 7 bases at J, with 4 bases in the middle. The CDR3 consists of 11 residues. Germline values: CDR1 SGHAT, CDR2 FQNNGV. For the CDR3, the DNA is TGTGCCAGCAGCTTAACGCATACGCAGTATTTT. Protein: CASSLTHTQYF. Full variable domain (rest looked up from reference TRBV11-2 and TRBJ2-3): EAGVAQSPRYKIIEKRQSVAFWCNPISGHATLYWYQQILGQGPKLLIQFQNNGVVDDSQLPKDRFSAERLKGVDSTLKIQPAKLEDSAVYLCASSLTHTQYFGPGTRLTVL.

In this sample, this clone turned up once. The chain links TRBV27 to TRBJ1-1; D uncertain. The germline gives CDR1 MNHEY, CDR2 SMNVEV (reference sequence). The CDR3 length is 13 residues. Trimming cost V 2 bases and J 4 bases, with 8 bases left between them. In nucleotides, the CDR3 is TGTGCCAGCAGTTTAGGTAAGATCACTGAAGCTTTCTTT. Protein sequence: CASSLGKITEAFF.

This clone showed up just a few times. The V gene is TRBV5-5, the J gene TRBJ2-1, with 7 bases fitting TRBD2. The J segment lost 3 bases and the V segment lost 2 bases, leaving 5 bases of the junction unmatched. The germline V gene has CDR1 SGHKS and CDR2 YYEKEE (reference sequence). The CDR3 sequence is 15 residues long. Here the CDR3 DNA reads TGTGCCAGCAGCTTTTCGGCTAGCGGCTACAATGAGCAGTTCTTC. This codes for CASSFSASGYNEQFF.

This chain's CDR3 is CASRAAKETQYF. CDR3 nucleotides: TGTGCCAGTAGGGCGGCAAAAGAGACCCAGTACTTC. This chain uses TRBV19 with TRBJ2-5; no reliable D call. Between the trimmed V and J ends, which lost 6 bases and 3 bases, there was a span of 8 bases. The CDR3 covers 12 residues. Per germline, CDR1 LNHDA and CDR2 SQIVND (reference sequence).

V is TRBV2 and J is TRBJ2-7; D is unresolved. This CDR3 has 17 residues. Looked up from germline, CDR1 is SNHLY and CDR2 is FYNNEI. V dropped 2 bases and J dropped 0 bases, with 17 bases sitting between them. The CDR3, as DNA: TGTGCCAGCAGTGAATTCGAGGCCCCGATGACCTCCTACGAGCAGTACTTC. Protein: CASSEFEAPMTSYEQYF.

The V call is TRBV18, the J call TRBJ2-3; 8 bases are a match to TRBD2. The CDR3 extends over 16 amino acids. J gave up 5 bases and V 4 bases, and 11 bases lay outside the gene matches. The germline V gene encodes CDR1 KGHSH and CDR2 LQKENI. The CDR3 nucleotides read TGTGCCAGCTCACGAGTCGGGGTAGCGGGACAAGATACGCAGTATTTT. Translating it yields CASSRVGVAGQDTQYF.

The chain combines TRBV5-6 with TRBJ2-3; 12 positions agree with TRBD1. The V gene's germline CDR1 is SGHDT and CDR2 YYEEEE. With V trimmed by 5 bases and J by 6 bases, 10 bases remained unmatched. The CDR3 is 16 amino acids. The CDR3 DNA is TGTGCCAGCAGTTATACCGGGACAGGGGGCGCGGATACGCAGTATTTT. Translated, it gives CASSYTGTGGADTQYF. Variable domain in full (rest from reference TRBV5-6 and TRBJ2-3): DAGVTQSPTHLIKTRGQQVTLRCSPKSGHDTVSWYQQALGQGPQFIFQYYEEEERQRGNFPDRFSGHQFPNYSSELNVNALLLGDSALYLCASSYTGTGGADTQYFGPGTRLTVL.

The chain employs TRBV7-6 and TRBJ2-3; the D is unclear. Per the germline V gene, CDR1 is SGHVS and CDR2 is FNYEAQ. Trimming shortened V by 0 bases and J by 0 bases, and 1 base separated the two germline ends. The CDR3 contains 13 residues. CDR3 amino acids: CASSLASTDTQYF. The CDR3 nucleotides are TGTGCCAGCAGCTTAGCTAGCACAGATACGCAGTATTTT.

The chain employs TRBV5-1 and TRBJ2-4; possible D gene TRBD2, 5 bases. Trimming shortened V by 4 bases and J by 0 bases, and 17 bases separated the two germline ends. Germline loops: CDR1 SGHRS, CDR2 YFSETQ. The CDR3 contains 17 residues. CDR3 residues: CASSPSQTGRAKNIQYF. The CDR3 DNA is TGCGCCAGCAGCCCATCCCAGACGGGAAGAGCCAAAAACATTCAGTACTTC.

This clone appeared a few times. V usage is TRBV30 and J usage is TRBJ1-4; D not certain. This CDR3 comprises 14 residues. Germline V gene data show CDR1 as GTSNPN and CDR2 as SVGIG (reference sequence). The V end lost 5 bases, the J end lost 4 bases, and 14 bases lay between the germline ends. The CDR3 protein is CAWVPSALNEKLFF. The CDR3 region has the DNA TGTGCCTGGGTCCCGTCAGCTCTTAATGAAAAACTGTTTTTT. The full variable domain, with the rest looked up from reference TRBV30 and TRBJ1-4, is SQTIHQWPATLVQPVGSPLSLECTVEGTSNPNLYWYRQAAGRGLQLLFYSVGIGQISSEVPQNLSASRPQDRQFILSSKKLLLSDSGFYLCAWVPSALNEKLFFGSGTQLSVL.

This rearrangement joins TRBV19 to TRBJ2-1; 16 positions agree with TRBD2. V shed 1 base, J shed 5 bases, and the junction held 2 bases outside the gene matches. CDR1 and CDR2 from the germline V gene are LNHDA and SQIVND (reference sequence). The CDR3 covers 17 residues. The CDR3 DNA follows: TGTGCCAGTAGTATAGTGGGACTAGCGGGGGGGCACAATGAGCAGTTCTTC. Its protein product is CASSIVGLAGGHNEQFF. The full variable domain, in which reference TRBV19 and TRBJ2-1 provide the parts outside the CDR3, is DGGITQSPKYLFRKEGQNVTLSCEQNLNHDAMYWYRQDPGQGLRLIYYSQIVNDFQKGDIAEGYSVSREKKESFPLTVTSAQKNPTAFYLCASSIVGLAGGHNEQFFGPGTRLTVL.

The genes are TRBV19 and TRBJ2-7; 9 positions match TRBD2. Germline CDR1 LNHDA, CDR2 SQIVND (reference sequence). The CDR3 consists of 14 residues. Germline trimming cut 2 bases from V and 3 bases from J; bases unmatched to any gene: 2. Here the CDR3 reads CASSISSGDYEQYF. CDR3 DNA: TGTGCCAGTAGTATATCTAGCGGGGACTACGAGCAGTACTTC. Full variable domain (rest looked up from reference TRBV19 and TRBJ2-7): DGGITQSPKYLFRKEGQNVTLSCEQNLNHDAMYWYRQDPGQGLRLIYYSQIVNDFQKGDIAEGYSVSREKKESFPLTVTSAQKNPTAFYLCASSISSGDYEQYFGPGTRLTVT.

Here the CDR3 DNA reads TGTGCCAGCACCTGGGCGGGGACCTCTGGAAACACCATATATTTT. This translates into CASTWAGTSGNTIYF. The chain carries TRBV5-8 and TRBJ1-3, with D maybe TRBD1 (5 bases). The length of the CDR3 is 15 residues. Trimming cost V 6 bases and J 0 bases, with 13 bases left between them. CDR1 is SGHTS and CDR2 is YDEGEE in the germline V gene. The full variable domain, completed using reference TRBV5-8 and TRBJ1-3, is EAGVTQSPTHLIKTRGQQATLRCSPISGHTSVYWYQQALGLGLQFLLWYDEGEERNRGNFPPRFSGRQFPNYSSELNVNALELEDSALYLCASTWAGTSGNTIYFGEGSWLTVV.

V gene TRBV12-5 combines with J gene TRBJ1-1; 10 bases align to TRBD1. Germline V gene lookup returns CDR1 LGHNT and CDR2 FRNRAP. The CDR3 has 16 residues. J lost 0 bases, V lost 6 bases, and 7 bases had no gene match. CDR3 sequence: CASGKGQGRLNTEAFF. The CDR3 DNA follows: TGTGCTAGTGGCAAGGGACAGGGGCGCTTGAACACTGAAGCTTTCTTT.

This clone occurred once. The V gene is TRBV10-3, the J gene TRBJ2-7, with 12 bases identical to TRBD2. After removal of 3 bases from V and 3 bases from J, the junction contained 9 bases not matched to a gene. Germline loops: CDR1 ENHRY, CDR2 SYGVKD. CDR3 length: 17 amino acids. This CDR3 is CAISDWPSGRAFYEQYF. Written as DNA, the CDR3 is TGTGCCATCAGTGATTGGCCTAGCGGGAGGGCCTTCTACGAGCAGTACTTC.